This T cell receptor (beta chain) appears in the sequencing data of a study of PD-1 blockade in classical Hodgkin lymphoma. The patients all showed relapse after autologous stem cell transplantation, while their brentuximab vedotin exposure varied. Notes on the study in general: By cycle point C4D1, TCR diversity had risen significantly in CD4+ cells (but not CD8+ cells).

By proportion, this clone is medium-sized. The target antigen is unknown. Only in-frame clones appear in the TCRdb table, and some are missing; sequencing was by immunoSEQ multiplex PCR. The sample contains around 20,000 clones, roughly 78% of which appear only once. Trimming removed 7 bases from V and 6 bases from J; junction bases left unmatched: 6. The CDR3 runs to 13 residues. Germline V lookup: CDR1 MNHNS, CDR2 SASEGT. This clonotype was obtained from a human donor with classical Hodgkin lymphoma. The input for sequencing was peripheral blood mononuclear cells (PBMCs), taken before the second cycle of nivolumab. V and J are TRBV6-1 and TRBJ1-5; the match to TRBD1 covers 7 bases. CDR3 protein: CASMIQGGQPQHF. CDR3 DNA: TGTGCCAGCATGATTCAGGGGGGTCAGCCCCAGCATTTT.